The rows below give T cell receptor beta chains drawn from one sample of a study of OX40 agonist ivuxolimab in advanced cancers. Sequenced by immunoSEQ multiplex PCR; TCRdb stores in-frame clones only, minus some. The sample records about 89,000 clones, roughly 90% being singletons. The material was CD4+ or CD8+ T cells sorted from blood, obtained in a trial of the OX40 agonist ivuxolimab. Receptors originate from an adult with an advanced solid tumor such as melanoma, head and neck, liver or kidney cancer. CDR3s include the opening cysteine and the closing phenylalanine or tryptophan. The D gene is left open where the match is weak. Expanded clones are given a class, and other clones once, few, many or no size at all.

length	V	J	size	D	CDR3	DNA
15	TRBV7-8	TRBJ2-2	once	NA	CASSFRRADTGELFF	TGTGCCAGCAGCTTCCGCCGGGCGGACACCGGGGAGCTGTTTTTT
14	TRBV6-4	TRBJ2-2	NA	NA	CASSDIGAGGELFF	TGTGCCAGCAGTGACATTGGGGCCGGCGGGGAGCTGTTTTTT
12	TRBV29-1	TRBJ1-1	few	NA	CSVPDPYTEAFF	TGCAGCGTCCCCGACCCCTACACTGAAGCTTTCTTT
14	TRBV6-5	TRBJ1-1	NA	TRBD1	CASTNGGQRSEAFF	TGTGCCAGCACCAACGGGGGACAGAGGTCTGAAGCTTTCTTT
16	TRBV14	TRBJ2-2	NA	TRBD2	CASSHWASGNTGELFF	TGTGCCAGCAGCCATTGGGCTAGCGGGAACACCGGGGAGCTGTTTTTT
14	TRBV27	TRBJ2-7	NA	TRBD2	CASRGLAGAYEQYF	TGTGCCAGCAGGGGACTAGCGGGGGCCTACGAGCAGTACTTC
16	TRBV27	TRBJ1-6	NA	NA	CASGRGTSSYNSPLHF	TGTGCCAGCGGACGGGGGACTAGCTCCTATAATTCACCCCTCCACTTT
16	TRBV5-1	TRBJ1-4	NA	NA	CASSPRLGGSNEKLFF	TGCGCCAGCAGCCCAAGGCTCGGGGGATCGAATGAAAAACTGTTTTTT
14	TRBV7-2	TRBJ2-7	NA	NA	CASSLDQWSGEQYF	TGTGCCAGCAGCTTAGATCAGTGGTCGGGCGAGCAGTACTTC
16	TRBV28	TRBJ2-7	NA	NA	CASSPALGGHSYEQYF	TGTGCCAGCAGTCCGGCCCTCGGGGGTCACTCCTACGAGCAGTACTTC
11	TRBV11-2	TRBJ1-1	NA	NA	CASSLKRQAFF	TGTGCCAGCAGCTTAAAAAGACAAGCTTTCTTT
15	TRBV7-6	TRBJ1-1	NA	NA	CASSLVAGMNTEAFF	TGTGCCAGCAGCTTAGTGGCGGGAATGAACACTGAAGCTTTCTTT
13	TRBV6-1	TRBJ2-2	NA	NA	CASTRDSPGELFF	TGTGCCAGCACCCGGGACTCACCCGGGGAGCTGTTTTTT
16	TRBV6-1	TRBJ2-7	NA	NA	CASSEASTRVGGEQYF	TGTGCCAGCAGTGAAGCCTCCACCCGTGTCGGGGGCGAGCAGTACTTC
18	TRBV7-9	TRBJ1-1	once	NA	CASSLRPAGAVQGTEAFF	TGTGCCAGCAGCTTAAGGCCTGCAGGGGCCGTCCAGGGCACTGAAGCTTTCTTT
15	TRBV9	TRBJ2-7	few	TRBD1	CASSLYGQGGYEQYF	TGTGCCAGCAGCCTATATGGACAGGGGGGGTACGAGCAGTACTTC